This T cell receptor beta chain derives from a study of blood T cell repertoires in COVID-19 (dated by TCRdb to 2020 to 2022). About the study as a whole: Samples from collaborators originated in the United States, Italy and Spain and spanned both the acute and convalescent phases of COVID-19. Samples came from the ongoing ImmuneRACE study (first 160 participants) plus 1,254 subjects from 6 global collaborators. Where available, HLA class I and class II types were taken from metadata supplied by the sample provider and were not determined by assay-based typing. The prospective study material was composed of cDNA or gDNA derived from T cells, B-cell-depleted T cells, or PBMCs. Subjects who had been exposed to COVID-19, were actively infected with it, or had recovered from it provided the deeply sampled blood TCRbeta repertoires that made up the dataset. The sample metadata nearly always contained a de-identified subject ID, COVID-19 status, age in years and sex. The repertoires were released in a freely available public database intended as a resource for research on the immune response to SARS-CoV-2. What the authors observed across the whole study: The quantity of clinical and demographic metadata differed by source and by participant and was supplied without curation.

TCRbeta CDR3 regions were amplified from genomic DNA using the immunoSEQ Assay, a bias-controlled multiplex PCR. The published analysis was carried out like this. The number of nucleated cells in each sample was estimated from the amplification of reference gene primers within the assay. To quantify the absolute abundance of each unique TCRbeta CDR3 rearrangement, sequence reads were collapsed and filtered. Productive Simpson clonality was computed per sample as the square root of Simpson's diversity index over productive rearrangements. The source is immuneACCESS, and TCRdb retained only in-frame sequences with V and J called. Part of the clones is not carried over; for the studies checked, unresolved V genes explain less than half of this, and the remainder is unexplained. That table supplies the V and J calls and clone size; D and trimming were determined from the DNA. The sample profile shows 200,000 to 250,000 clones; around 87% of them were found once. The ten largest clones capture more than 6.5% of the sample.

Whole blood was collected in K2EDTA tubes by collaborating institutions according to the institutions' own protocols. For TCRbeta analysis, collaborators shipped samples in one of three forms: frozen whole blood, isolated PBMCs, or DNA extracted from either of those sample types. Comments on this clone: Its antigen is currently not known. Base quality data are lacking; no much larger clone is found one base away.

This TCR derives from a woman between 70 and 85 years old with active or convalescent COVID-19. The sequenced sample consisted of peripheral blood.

The DNA reads TGCAGTGCTAGTACAGGGGGGTCTGGAAACACCATATATTTT. The resulting protein is CSASTGGSGNTIYF. The chain is encoded by TRBV20-1 joined to TRBJ1-3; TRBD1 lines up with 8 middle nucleotides. The junction shows trimming of 3 bases on V and 1 base on J, and the gene matches do not reach 2 bases of it. CDR1 and CDR2 (DFQATT, SNEGSKA) derive from the germline V gene (reference sequence). The CDR3 contains 14 residues, cysteine and phenylalanine counted. The read is trimmed to its CDR3 DNA, 42 bases read in frame from base 1.